Here is one TCR beta chain with its context. This clonotype was observed at least ten times. What this receptor recognizes is not known. No much larger clone exists at a distance of one base, and base qualities are not known. In the ophthalmopathy patients, disease was moderately to severely active, with a Clinical Activity Score of 3 or more, a NOSPECS grade of 4 or more, and a duration of less than 3 months. The study excluded patients with uncontrolled infections, other autoimmune diseases, pregnancy or lactation. Clinical symptoms, serum thyroxine and TRAb, thyroid ultrasound, and orbital computed tomography formed the basis for the diagnoses. PBMCs were separated from approximately 10 ml of fresh peripheral blood using Ficoll-Paque density gradient centrifugation. Total RNA was extracted using Trizol reagent, and RNA quality was assessed on an Agilent 2100 Bioanalyzer. TCR beta CDR3 regions were amplified from RNA transcripts. The TCR CDR3 was subjected to a first round of RT-PCR using the HTBI primer set and the Qiagen OneStep RT-PCR kit. Libraries were constructed in a second round of multiplex PCR, after which size selection and purification were performed. The libraries were sequenced on an Illumina HiSeq2000 using paired-end 100 bp reads. The published analysis was carried out like this. SOAPnuke was used to process the raw data, with reads discarded if the reads contained adapters or uncalled bases, had a mean Phred below 15, or lacked an exact constant-primer or identifier match. High-quality paired reads were merged with COPE v1.2.5, and unique nucleotide sequences were defined as clonotypes. Clonotypes were aligned to IMGT TRBV, TRBD and TRBJ reference segments using MiTCR v1.1. Only V-J combinations with frequency above 0.0001, covering 99% to 99.2% of repertoires, were analysed. A TCS score was defined as the ratio between F50 (clonal expansion) and ExV (chaos), using BLOSUM62-based TCRdist between CDR3 peptides within each V-J. Welch's t-statistics and random forest reduced several hundred V-J features to roughly 13, which were used in a naive Bayes classifier (R e1071). TCRdb applied fastp at Q25 and MiXCR to the public reads, then kept only in-frame beta chains. Rows with one shared CDR3 protein collapse into an entry with the most common genes and DNA. TCRdb's processing, not the authors' own work, is the source of the V and J calls. The sample profile shows fewer than 450,000 distinct CDR3 sequences; roughly an eighth of them were found once. The ten largest clones add up to around 30% of the sample.

Trimming costs V 0 bases and J 2 bases, and their ends lie 4 bases apart. The CDR3, cysteine through phenylalanine, is 13 amino acids long. Only CDR3 DNA remains: 39 bases, in frame from the first base. In the germline V gene, CDR1 corresponds to SGDLS and CDR2 to YYNGEE. The data originate from a study of T cells in Graves' hyperthyroidism and ophthalmopathy (dated by TCRdb to the late 2010s). Study-wide context: Peripheral blood samples were taken at the time of initial diagnosis, prior to any treatment. To identify TCR V-J signatures that set the groups apart, the researchers used a discovery cohort of more than 95 patients, made up of under 50 with Graves' ophthalmopathy and some 55 with stable Graves' hyperthyroidism. Prospective prediction of ophthalmopathy was tested in an independent validation cohort of about 19 hyperthyroidism patients and 17 patients who later progressed to ophthalmopathy. The roughly 91 discovery patients were randomly divided into training and test sets at a 7:3 ratio. In six Graves' hyperthyroidism patients, the study also compared T-cell repertoires from thyroid tissue with T-cell repertoires from blood. Once sampling was done, hyperthyroidism patients were given methimazole at a starting dose of 30 mg daily, whereas ophthalmopathy patients were given high-dose intravenous methylprednisolone. The paper reports TCR Vbeta CDR3 sequencing of more than 120 peripheral blood samples: approximately 41 ophthalmopathy, roughly 80 hyperthyroidism and around 17 progressor patients. General findings and caveats noted by the study authors: In cross-validation, a model built on a 13 V-J signature told ophthalmopathy apart from stable hyperthyroidism with under 90% sensitivity and around 81% specificity, and in testing the same model reached 80%/75%. Most expanded thyroid clonotypes (frequency above 0.001) were also detected in blood, a finding suggesting that blood repertoires may reflect thyroid immune responses. In validation, the model predicted progression to ophthalmopathy a median of about 6.8 months before onset, with approximately 68% sensitivity and about 72% specificity. Sample size was not statistically predetermined, and blinding of investigators to group allocation was not performed.

The sample comprised blood. Recombination joined TRBV9 with TRBJ2-3; the D gene cannot be resolved reliably. This clonotype was obtained from a man aged 50-60 years with Graves' ophthalmopathy. The CDR3 reads CASSVGNTDTQYF. Here is the DNA: TGTGCCAGCAGCGTAGGTAACACAGATACGCAGTATTTT.